This T cell receptor (beta chain) was recovered during a study of long-term antiretroviral therapy in people with HIV. immunoSEQ v3.0 was run at survey level. Per sample, sequencing targeted roughly 35,000-50,000 T-cell genomes. Data came from immunoSEQ multiplex PCR; TCRdb stores just in-frame clones and leaves some out. The sample contains roughly 25,000 clones, approximately 80% of which appear only once. None of the participants with HIV were treated outside the United States. The input for sequencing was unsorted PBMCs, taken 1.1 years before starting antiretroviral therapy. This clonotype originated in a woman under 40 with HIV.

The CDR3 sequence: CASSGRGTGGTDTQYF. The CDR3 nucleotides are TGTGCCAGCAGCGGGAGGGGGACAGGGGGGACAGATACGCAGTATTTT. The chain couples TRBV9 to TRBJ2-3, with 11 bases identical to TRBD1. V lost 3 bases, J lost 3 bases, and 6 bases stayed unmatched. The germline gives CDR1 SGDLS, CDR2 YYNGEE. This CDR3 region has 16 residues.